This T cell receptor beta chain emerged from a study of shared clonotypes between healthy human individuals. In the study overall: Samples came from a couple of female and three male donors aged 18 to 49. Study outcomes and limitations: When compared with the clonotypes that were shared by all four sorted-subset donors, the non-shared clonotypes turned out to have lower generation probabilities. Sampling was confined to blood; repertoires within tissues likely differ.

This clone was observed once. Its antigen is unknown. From CD4+ cells came CD45RA+ naive and CD45RA-negative memory subsets. V was trimmed by 1 base and J by 8 bases, leaving 15 bases between them. This CDR3 has 15 amino acids. Germline-derived CDR1 and CDR2 are SGHRS and YFSETQ. TCRdb's table, derived via immunoSEQ multiplex PCR, lists solely in-frame clones and lacks some. The data contain roughly 1 million clones, 75% to 80% of them singletons. Sequenced material: memory CD4+ T cells from PBMCs. Regarding subset: CD45RA-negative fraction. The rearrangement links TRBV5-1 to TRBJ1-4, with D possibly matching TRBD1 (5 bases). The TCR comes from a man aged 18-30 years in good health. Some clones in this sample may be carry-over from other donors' samples. This CDR3 reads CASSLLGQGGEKLFF. CDR3 in DNA: TGCGCCAGCAGCTTGCTCGGCCAGGGAGGGGAAAAACTGTTTTTT.